The 12 T cell receptor beta chains below were found in one sample sequenced in a study of human T cells and chemical hapten exposure. In TCRdb, the RACE reads were re-called with MiXCR into one record per CDR3 protein. This table holds around 130,000 distinct CDR3 sequences, about 10% found once. The time point was: patch test 3, about 24 weeks after DPC sensitization. The treatment is: therapeutic diphenylcyclopropenone sensitization with weekly scalp DPC. The source was whole blood, collected in connection with sensitization to the hapten diphenylcyclopropenone (DPC). These receptors all come from a woman between 45 and 60 years old with alopecia areata. Some clones in this sample may be carry-over from other donors' samples.

This chain links TRBV20-1 with TRBJ2-4, with D possibly being TRBD2 (6 bases). Trimming took 0 bases from V and 6 from J, leaving 12 bases between them. CDR1 and CDR2 (germline): DFQATT, SNEGSKA (reference sequence). There are 14 residues in the CDR3. The CDR3 protein is CSAREVGGGNIQYF. CDR3 nucleotide sequence: TGCAGTGCTAGAGAGGTGGGAGGAGGAAACATTCAGTACTTC.

A few counts support this clonotype. The chain has TRBV5-1 and TRBJ1-1, with D unresolved. With 2 bases removed from V and 2 bases from J, the gap between germline ends came to 7 bases. Per the germline V gene, CDR1 is SGHRS and CDR2 is YFSETQ. The CDR3 spans 13 residues. The chain's CDR3 is CASSLQHNTEAFF. The CDR3 nucleotides are TGCGCCAGCAGCTTACAGCACAACACTGAAGCTTTCTTT.

This clonotype came up a few times. V is TRBV20-1 and J is TRBJ1-1, with TRBD1 as a possible D gene (5 bases). Germline lookup yields CDR1 DFQATT and CDR2 SNEGSKA (reference sequence). Trimming stripped 6 bases from V and 5 bases from J, with 19 bases between. This CDR3 has 14 amino acids. Here the CDR3 DNA reads TGCAGTGCCTCCCGGGGAGGGGCGCAAACTGAAGCTTTCTTT. Translation gives CSASRGGAQTEAFF.

This clonotype was observed a handful of times. The J gene is TRBJ2-3, the V gene TRBV4-1; 10 nucleotides match TRBD2. V dropped 4 bases and J dropped 5; count of bases not matched to a gene: 6. Germline lookup yields CDR1 MGHRA and CDR2 YSYEKL. CDR3 length: 15 amino acids. CDR3 nucleotide sequence: TGCGCCAGCAGCCCCCTAGCGGGGGCAGGAGATACGCAGTATTTT. Amino acids: CASSPLAGAGDTQYF.

The CDR3 loop reads CASSDLTSGRGETQYF. The CDR3, as DNA: TGTGCCAGCAGTGACCTTACTAGCGGGAGGGGAGAGACCCAGTACTTC. V usage is TRBV2 and J usage is TRBJ2-5; 13 nucleotides align to TRBD2. The CDR3 contains 16 residues. The V and J ends lost 3 bases and 4 bases, in that order; junction bases with no gene match: 5. Germline V gene lookup returns CDR1 SNHLY and CDR2 FYNNEI.

With respect to this clonotype: Since a much larger clone is just one base distant, this may be a read error. CDR3 DNA: TGTACCAGCAGTTGGACAGGGAACACTGAAGCTTTCTTT. This sequence encodes CTSSWTGNTEAFF. The V call is TRBV6-5, the J call TRBJ1-1; 7 bases are a match to TRBD1. The CDR3 has 13 residues. Germline V gene data show CDR1 as MNHEY and CDR2 as SVGAGI.

The CDR3 nucleotides read TGCAGCGTTTGGGAGACTGGAAACACCATATATTTT. Translating it yields CSVWETGNTIYF. V and J are TRBV29-1 and TRBJ1-3; D not certain. In germline, CDR1 is SQVTM, CDR2 ANQGSEA. The length of the CDR3 is 12 residues. V shed 5 bases and J shed 2 bases, with 7 bases lying between them.

V usage is TRBV27 and J usage is TRBJ1-1; D not resolved. V was pared by 6 bases and J by 4 bases, with 12 bases between. Germline CDR1 MNHEY, CDR2 SMNVEV (reference sequence). The CDR3 has 13 amino acids. In nucleotides, the CDR3 is TGTGCCAGCAGGCGTCATCCTGTCACTGAAGCTTTCTTT. Translation gives CASRRHPVTEAFF.

This clonotype was counted a few times. The chain combines TRBV2 with TRBJ2-3; TRBD2 matches 11 bases. The germline V gene has CDR1 SNHLY and CDR2 FYNNEI. V lost 6 bases and J lost 4; bases outside the gene matches: 6. There are 15 residues in the CDR3. The CDR3 sequence: CASSVLAGDSDTQYF. The CDR3 region has the DNA TGTGCCAGCAGCGTACTAGCGGGAGACTCAGATACGCAGTATTTT.

This clonotype appeared a few times. This rearrangement joins TRBV6-2 or TRBV6-3 to TRBJ2-6; TRBD1 aligns across 9 bases. The V gene's germline CDR1 is MNHEY and CDR2 SVGEGT. The V segment lost 2 bases and the J segment 2 bases; nucleotides outside the gene matches: 7. The CDR3 runs to 18 residues. CDR3 DNA: TGTGCCAGCAGTTACAGTCCGGGACAGGGCCCTGGGGCCAACGTCCTGACTTTC. Protein: CASSYSPGQGPGANVLTF.

This clonotype was recorded a few times. This chain links TRBV27 with TRBJ1-4; D gene ambiguous. V lost 1 base and J lost 5, with 11 bases in between. Germline CDR1 reads MNHEY; CDR2 reads SMNVEV (reference sequence). The CDR3 totals 15 residues. CDR3 DNA sequence: TGTGCCAGCAGTTTATTAGGCCTGGACAATGAAAAACTGTTTTTT. Protein sequence: CASSLLGLDNEKLFF.

The chain links TRBV27 to TRBJ1-3; the match to TRBD1 covers 8 bases. The J segment lost 0 bases and the V segment lost 5 bases, leaving 6 bases of the junction unmatched. Per germline, CDR1 MNHEY and CDR2 SMNVEV (reference sequence). This CDR3 spans 16 amino acids. CDR3: CASSAQGALSGNTIYF. CDR3 nucleotides: TGTGCCAGCAGTGCTCAGGGGGCCCTCTCTGGAAACACCATATATTTT.